This is a list of T cell receptor beta chains from one sample in a study of T cells of healthy individuals. TCRdb reprocessed the 5' RACE reads via MiXCR and lists one record per CDR3 protein. The sample consists of fewer than 75,000 distinct CDR3 sequences, 15% to 20% of them appearing once. These receptors all stem from a human donor in good health. Both conserved end residues are part of each CDR3. Each record gives: CDR3 length, V gene, D gene, J gene, clone size, CDR3 DNA, CDR3 protein. D genes are given only for firm matches. Where a row states a size, it is once, few, many or the class of an expanded clone; other rows omit it.

>14|TRBV4-1|.|TRBJ2-7|.
TGCGCCAGCAGCCAACGACAGTTATCCTACGAGCAGTACTTC
CASSQRQLSYEQYF
>13|TRBV10-3|.|TRBJ1-1|many
TGTGCCATCAGTCCGGACAGAAACACTGAAGCTTTCTTT
CAISPDRNTEAFF
>8|TRBV20-1|.|TRBJ1-2|many
TGCAGTGTGGGTCCCTACACCTTC
CSVGPYTF
>13|TRBV20-1|.|TRBJ1-6|many
TGCAGTGCTAGAGGGACTAAGGATTCACCCCTCCACTTT
CSARGTKDSPLHF
>13|TRBV5-6|.|TRBJ2-3|many
TGTGCCAGCAGCTTGGGTTACACAGATACGCAGTATTTT
CASSLGYTDTQYF
>16|TRBV9|TRBD1|TRBJ1-6|.
TGTGCCAGCAGCGGAACAGGGGGATCCTATAATTCACCCCTCCACTTT
CASSGTGGSYNSPLHF
>14|TRBV28|TRBD1|TRBJ1-4|many
TGTGCCAGCAGGCAGCGCGGACAGGGCGAAAAACTGTTTTTT
CASRQRGQGEKLFF
>14|TRBV25-1|.|TRBJ2-5|many
TGTGCCAGCAGTGAATCCCTGGGACAAGAGACCCAGTACTTC
CASSESLGQETQYF
>15|TRBV15|.|TRBJ1-1|.
TGTGCCACCAGCAGAGAACAGGGTCCGAACACTGAAGCTTTCTTT
CATSREQGPNTEAFF
>14|TRBV5-1|TRBD1|TRBJ2-1|few
TGCGCCAGCAGCATACCGGGACAGGAGGATGAGCAGTTCTTC
CASSIPGQEDEQFF
>15|TRBV6-5|.|TRBJ2-3|few
TGTGCCAGCAGTTACAGCGCGGGTACCATTGTAACGCAGTATTTT
CASSYSAGTIVTQYF
>14|TRBV15|.|TRBJ2-1|many
TGTGCCACCAGCAGCTCCGGACAGAGAAATGAGCAGTTCTTC
CATSSSGQRNEQFF
>15|TRBV5-1|TRBD1|TRBJ2-7|.
TGCGCCAGCAGCTTGGATGGGACAGGTTCCTACGAGCAGTACTTC
CASSLDGTGSYEQYF
>14|TRBV4-1|TRBD1|TRBJ2-1|many
TGCGCCAGCAGCCAGACAGGGGTTCGCAATGAGCAGTTCTTC
CASSQTGVRNEQFF
>14|TRBV7-2|.|TRBJ1-2|once
TGTGCCAGCAGCTTAATGTCGGGGGGCTCTGGCTACACCTTC
CASSLMSGGSGYTF
>12|TRBV12-3/TRBV12-4|.|TRBJ1-1|many
TGTGCCAGCAAGGTGGGGGCCACTGAAGCTTTCTTT
CASKVGATEAFF
>14|TRBV6-2/TRBV6-3|TRBD2|TRBJ2-7|few
TGTGCCAGCAGTTCCAGCGGGGTACTCGACGAGCAGTACTTC
CASSSSGVLDEQYF
>12|TRBV29-1|.|TRBJ1-1|.
TGCAGCGTGAGTGCCTCTGCGACTGAAGCTTTCTTT
CSVSASATEAFF
>15|TRBV4-1|.|TRBJ1-5|many
TGCGCCAGCAGCCAAGATTGGCAGCCCAATCAGCCCCAGCATTTT
CASSQDWQPNQPQHF
>13|TRBV4-2|.|TRBJ2-7|.
TGTGCCAGCAGCCAAGGTGCGTCCTACGAGCAGTACTTC
CASSQGASYEQYF